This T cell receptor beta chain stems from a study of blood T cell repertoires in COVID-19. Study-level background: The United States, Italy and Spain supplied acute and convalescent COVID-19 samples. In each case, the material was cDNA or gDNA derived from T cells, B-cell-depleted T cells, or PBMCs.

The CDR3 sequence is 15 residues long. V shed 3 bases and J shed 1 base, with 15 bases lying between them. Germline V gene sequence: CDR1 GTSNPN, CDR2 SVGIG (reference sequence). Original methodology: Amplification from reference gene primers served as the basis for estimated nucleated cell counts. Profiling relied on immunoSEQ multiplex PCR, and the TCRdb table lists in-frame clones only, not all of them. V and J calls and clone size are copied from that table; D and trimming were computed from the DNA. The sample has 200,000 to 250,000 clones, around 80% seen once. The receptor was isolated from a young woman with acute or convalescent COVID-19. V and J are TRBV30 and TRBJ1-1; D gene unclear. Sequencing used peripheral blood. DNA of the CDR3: TGTGCCTGGAGGCTAGCTTTGGGTCGGAACACTGAAGCTTTCTTT. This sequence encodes CAWRLALGRNTEAFF.